This TCR beta chain was profiled in a study of shared T cell receptors in the human thymus. Repertoires were generated with immunoSEQ multiplex PCR, while TCRdb's copy carries only in-frame clones and drops some. In the table there are approximately 760,000 clones, roughly 85% of which are singletons. This clone appeared a single time. The same data also contributed to another study, on human thymus T cells. This second report adds: Unrelated individuals were reported by related research to share highly overlapping thymic repertoires.

This TCR came from a girl younger than two with a congenital heart defect. The material sequenced was thymocytes.

CDR3 in DNA: TGCGCCAGCAGCTCCCCCAGCGGGGGGCCCCAGAATGAGCAGTTCTTC. It yields the protein CASSSPSGGPQNEQFF. The chain joins TRBV5-1 to TRBJ2-1; 9 nucleotides align to TRBD2. The CDR3 consists of 16 residues. Unmatched junction bases numbered 11, after V lost 3 bases and J lost 7 bases. Germline values: CDR1 SGHRS, CDR2 YFSETQ.